This T cell receptor beta chain is from a study of control samples from healthy donors and cancer patients (TCRdb year 2020). Including the terminal cysteine and phenylalanine, the CDR3 comprises 13 residues. Only the CDR3 portion is preserved as DNA: 39 bases, with reading frame beginning at the first base. The germline V gene sets CDR1 to SGHTS and CDR2 to YDEGEE. The V end gives up 4 bases and the J end 8 bases, leaving 3 bases in the junction not matched to a gene. The sample holds a few counts of this clone. Its antigen specificity is not known. Qualities for individual bases were not recorded, and no much larger clone is one base off. Library creation used the immunoSEQ multiplex PCR assay. The immuneACCESS repertoire file appears here via TCRdb, limited to in-frame rearrangements. These files lack a portion of the clones; in checked studies, under half of the deficit traces to unresolved V genes, and the cause of the others is not known. The sample table holds about 94,000 clones, of which around nine tenths were seen once. Clones ranked in the top ten supply over 3% of the sample.

This receptor was identified in a woman aged 18-29 years in good health. Recombination connected TRBV5-8 to TRBJ1-6, with TRBD1 matching 7 junction bases. Material for sequencing was blood. CDR3 region: CASSGTEDSPLHF. The nucleotides read TGTGCCAGCAGCGGGACAGAGGATTCACCCCTCCACTTT.